These 19 T cell receptor beta chains share one sample of origin, sequenced in a study of beta chain features in type 1 diabetes. Investigators reverse transcribed all isolated RNA, so they sequenced expressed TCRB transcripts. Clones were sequenced by immunoSEQ multiplex PCR, and TCRdb holds only the in-frame ones, with some missing. The sample lists tens of thousands of clones, about 55% occurring once. Sequenced input: Tregs from blood. The receptors were sampled from a woman aged 18-35 years in good health.

This clone was observed a handful of times. V is TRBV6-1 and J is TRBJ2-7; D may be TRBD2 (6 bases). This CDR3 contains 13 residues. Between the trimmed V and J ends, which lost 6 bases and 8 bases, there was a span of 17 bases. Germline lookup yields CDR1 MNHNS and CDR2 SASEGT. This chain's CDR3 is CASRDWRDQQQYF. The CDR3, as DNA: TGTGCCAGCAGGGACTGGAGGGACCAACAGCAGTACTTC.

The chain joins TRBV6-5 to TRBJ1-3, with no clear D. Deletions cut 0 bases from V and 4 bases from J, with 13 bases between. The CDR3 has 16 amino acids. The germline V gene encodes CDR1 MNHEY and CDR2 SVGAGI. The CDR3 coding sequence is TGTGCCAGCAGTTACTCCACAGTGACGGCGGGAAACACCATATATTTT. It specifies CASSYSTVTAGNTIYF.

This sequence joins TRBV7-2 and TRBJ1-5, with a weak D call TRBD1 (6 bases). V gave up 1 base and J gave up 0 bases, with 7 bases separating them. In germline, CDR1 is SGHTA, CDR2 FQGNSA. The CDR3 consists of 15 residues. CDR3 loop: CASSLGQVSNQPQHF. The CDR3 DNA sequence: TGTGCCAGCAGCTTAGGACAGGTTAGCAATCAGCCCCAGCATTTT.

The chain is built from TRBV4-2 and TRBJ2-7, with 12 bases aligning to TRBD2. V trimming: 5 bases; J trimming: 2 bases; junction bases outside the gene matches: 4. There are 15 residues in the CDR3. Germline CDR1 is LGHNA and CDR2 is YNFKEQ. The CDR3 DNA follows: TGTGCCAGCAGCGGATCTAGCGGGAGGGCCTACGAGCAGTACTTC. Residues: CASSGSSGRAYEQYF.

V is TRBV30 and J is TRBJ2-1; TRBD2 matches at 13 bases. V dropped 0 bases and J dropped 8; count of bases not matched to a gene: 4. Germline assignment: CDR1 GTSNPN and CDR2 SVGIG (reference sequence). The CDR3 is 15 amino acids. The CDR3 protein is CAWSVLAGGPDEQFF. The CDR3 nucleotides are TGTGCCTGGAGTGTACTAGCGGGAGGGCCTGATGAGCAGTTCTTC.

This clone came up a few times. J is TRBJ2-2 and V is TRBV19, with TRBD2 identical over 9 bases. In germline, CDR1 is LNHDA, CDR2 SQIVND (reference sequence). The CDR3 sequence is 18 residues long. J lost 4 bases, V lost 6 bases, and 15 bases had no gene match. The CDR3 spells CASRGLTGLAPVTGELFF. CDR3 DNA: TGTGCCAGTAGAGGCTTAACTGGACTAGCGCCCGTCACCGGGGAGCTGTTTTTT.

The genes are TRBV7-2 and TRBJ2-1; 9 bases line up with TRBD2. V lost 5 bases to trimming and J lost 3 bases; unmatched junction nucleotides: 5. The CDR3 has 15 residues. Germline V gene sequence: CDR1 SGHTA, CDR2 FQGNSA. CDR3 residues: CASSTASGIYNEQFF. Here the CDR3 DNA reads TGTGCCAGCAGCACAGCTAGCGGGATCTACAATGAGCAGTTCTTC. Supplemented by reference TRBV7-2 and TRBJ2-1, the full variable domain reads GAGVSQSPSNKVTEKGKDVELRCDPISGHTALYWYRQSLGQGLEFLIYFQGNSAPDKSGLPSDRFSAERTGGSVSTLTIQRTQQEDSAVYLCASSTASGIYNEQFFGPGTRLTVL.

This clone has just one count. The rearrangement joins TRBV5-1 to TRBJ2-1; a weak D match, TRBD2 (7 bases). Trimming cost V 1 base and J 0 bases, with 11 bases left between them. The CDR3 covers 16 residues. The germline CDR1 and CDR2 sequences are SGHRS and YFSETQ. CDR3 sequence (DNA): TGCGCCAGCAGCTTGTTGGGGGGGGCCTCCTACAATGAGCAGTTCTTC. This translates into CASSLLGGASYNEQFF.

The V gene is TRBV2, the J gene TRBJ1-1; D call uncertain. Germline V gene sequence: CDR1 SNHLY, CDR2 FYNNEI. The CDR3 is 13 amino acids. V was clipped by 6 bases and J by 2 bases, with 10 bases between them. Written as DNA, the CDR3 is TGTGCCAGCAGCAATGGCCCAAACACTGAAGCTTTCTTT. Amino acids: CASSNGPNTEAFF.

The chain joins TRBV5-1 to TRBJ2-7; 7 bases agree with TRBD1. CDR1 is SGHRS and CDR2 is YFSETQ in the germline V gene. V was clipped by 0 bases and J by 3 bases; unmatched bases: 6. The CDR3 spans 15 residues. The CDR3 here is CASSLGSGQIYEQYF. CDR3 coding DNA: TGCGCCAGCAGCTTGGGCTCGGGACAGATCTACGAGCAGTACTTC.

V usage is TRBV7-9 and J usage is TRBJ1-6; TRBD1 might be the D (6 bases). The CDR3 loop spans 14 amino acids. Germline values: CDR1 SEHNR, CDR2 FQNEAQ (reference sequence). The V end lost 4 bases, the J end lost 9 bases, and 13 bases lay between the germline ends. The CDR3 region is CASSSGTSGSPLHF. The DNA of the CDR3 is TGTGCCAGCAGCTCCGGGACAAGCGGTTCACCCCTCCACTTT.

This chain links TRBV7-9 with TRBJ2-3; tentative D call: TRBD2 (6 bases). The CDR3 spans 16 residues. Germline CDR1 and CDR2: SEHNR and FQNEAQ (reference sequence). The ends were cut back, 1 base at V and 1 base at J, with 12 bases in the middle. For the CDR3, the DNA is TGTGCCAGCAGCTTAGGGGGAGGAGTCCGCACAGATACGCAGTATTTT. Translation gives CASSLGGGVRTDTQYF. The entire variable domain, with the rest obtained from reference TRBV7-9 and TRBJ2-3, is as follows: DTGVSQNPRHKITKRGQNVTFRCDPISEHNRLYWYRQTLGQGPEFLTYFQNEAQLEKSRLLSDRFSAERPKGSFSTLEIQRTEQGDSAMYLCASSLGGGVRTDTQYFGPGTRLTVL.

The chain combines TRBV4-1 with TRBJ1-2; D not certain. V lost 0 bases, J lost 2 bases, and 10 bases lay in between. CDR1 and CDR2 from the germline V gene are MGHRA and YSYEKL. The length of the CDR3 is 15 residues. CDR3 in amino acids: CASSQDRGGNYGYTF. The CDR3 DNA follows: TGCGCCAGCAGCCAAGATCGAGGAGGGAACTATGGCTACACCTTC.

The gene calls are TRBV11-2 and TRBJ2-5; 9 bases match TRBD1. This CDR3 is built from 16 residues. CDR1 is SGHAT, CDR2 FQNNGV, per germline. The ends lost 3 bases at V and 5 bases at J; junction bases unmatched: 10. This CDR3 is CASSFTSGQGEETQYF. Here the CDR3 DNA reads TGTGCCAGCAGCTTTACTTCGGGACAGGGTGAGGAGACCCAGTACTTC.

This clone was seen only a few times. The chain employs TRBV6-1 and TRBJ1-6; TRBD1 aligns across 7 bases. Germline V gives CDR1 MNHNS, CDR2 SASEGT. The CDR3 sequence is 16 residues long. V trimming: 1 base; J trimming: 7 bases; junction bases outside the gene matches: 7. The CDR3 DNA reads TGTGCCAGCAGTGAAGTGGTGGGACAGTTAAATTCACCCCTCCACTTT. It is translated as CASSEVVGQLNSPLHF.

J is TRBJ2-3 and V is TRBV9, with TRBD2 identical over 7 bases. From germline, CDR1 is SGDLS and CDR2 YYNGEE. The CDR3 is 16 amino acids. Germline trimming cut 0 bases from V and 4 bases from J; bases unmatched to any gene: 8. The CDR3, as DNA: TGTGCCAGCAGCGTAGCTGGCGGGAGTCACGCAGATACGCAGTATTTT. Translating gives CASSVAGGSHADTQYF. Filled out from reference TRBV9 and TRBJ2-3, the complete variable domain reads DSGVTQTPKHLITATGQRVTLRCSPRSGDLSVYWYQQSLDQGLQFLIQYYNGEERAKGNILERFSAQQFPDLHSELNLSSLELGDSALYFCASSVAGGSHADTQYFGPGTRLTVL.

The gene calls are TRBV4-2 and TRBJ2-2; the D is unclear. Trimming pared 0 bases from V and 4 bases from J, leaving 9 bases between. The CDR3 spans 15 residues. Germline V gene sequence: CDR1 LGHNA, CDR2 YNFKEQ. The CDR3 nucleotides are TGTGCCAGCAGCCAAGATTGGCTAGGCACCGGGGAGCTGTTTTTT. Encoded protein: CASSQDWLGTGELFF.

J is TRBJ1-2 and V is TRBV29-1, with D possibly matching TRBD1 (6 bases). V lost 3 bases and J lost 0, with 8 bases in between. Germline values: CDR1 SQVTM, CDR2 ANQGSEA. This CDR3 spans 13 amino acids. The CDR3 here is CSVEDRSNYGYTF. As DNA, the CDR3 is TGCAGCGTTGAGGACAGATCTAACTATGGCTACACCTTC. The full variable domain, with the rest looked up from reference TRBV29-1 and TRBJ1-2, is SAVISQKPSRDICQRGTSLTIQCQVDSQVTMMFWYRQQPGQSLTLIATANQGSEATYESGFVIDKFPISRPNLTFSTLTVSNMSPEDSSIYLCSVEDRSNYGYTFGSGTRLTVV.

The chain couples TRBV6-5 to TRBJ2-2, with a tentative D call TRBD2 (5 bases). This CDR3 is 15 amino acids long. Germline values: CDR1 MNHEY, CDR2 SVGAGI. Trimming took 4 bases from V and 3 from J, leaving 12 bases between them. In DNA form, the CDR3 reads TGTGCCAGCAGTTCCCACGGAGCGGACACCGGGGAGCTGTTTTTT. Translation: CASSSHGADTGELFF.